These 8 T cell receptor beta chains share one sample of origin, sequenced in a study of cytomegalovirus exposure and HLA in healthy donors. The PCR contained 60 Vbeta and 13 Jbeta primers. The data were produced by immunoSEQ multiplex PCR, yet TCRdb's version contains in-frame clones alone and is incomplete. The table records about 120,000 clones, 81% of them present only once. The sequencing sample was made of PBMCs. These receptors were obtained from a man between 18 and 35 years old in good health and CMV-seropositive.

The V and J genes are TRBV6-1 and TRBJ1-2, with 8 bases identical to TRBD1. Germline values: CDR1 MNHNS, CDR2 SASEGT. V shed 6 bases and J 0 bases; nucleotides not matched to a gene: 3. The CDR3 has 14 amino acids. The DNA of the CDR3 is TGTGCCAGCAGACCGGGACAGGCTAACTATGGCTACACCTTC. This translates into CASRPGQANYGYTF.

This chain links TRBV4-2 with TRBJ1-5; the D gene is possibly TRBD1 (5 bases). Germline V gene sequence: CDR1 LGHNA, CDR2 YNFKEQ. This CDR3 region has 14 residues. Trimming stripped 4 bases from V and 6 bases from J, with 13 bases between. The CDR3 bases are TGTGCCAGCAGCCTATCCCGGGGGAGTCAGCCCCAGCATTTT. Amino acids: CASSLSRGSQPQHF.

The chain uses TRBV5-1 and TRBJ1-3, with no clear D. The CDR3 extends over 13 amino acids. Looked up from germline, CDR1 is SGHRS and CDR2 is YFSETQ. Between the trimmed V and J ends, which lost 4 bases and 0 bases, there was a span of 5 bases. The CDR3 loop reads CASSLSSGNTIYF. As DNA, the CDR3 is TGCGCCAGCAGCCTCAGCTCTGGAAACACCATATATTTT.

The chain is built from TRBV9 and TRBJ2-2, with 7 bases fitting TRBD2. CDR1 and CDR2 (germline): SGDLS, YYNGEE. The CDR3 totals 17 residues. V lost 4 bases, J lost 4 bases, and 13 bases stayed unmatched. CDR3 loop: CASSPRGSGITTGELFF. CDR3 bases: TGTGCCAGCAGCCCCCGGGGCAGCGGGATAACCACCGGGGAGCTGTTTTTT.

This chain uses TRBV7-2 with TRBJ2-7, with 7 bases identical to TRBD2. J was trimmed by 5 bases and V by 0 bases; bases with no gene match: 10. The CDR3 is 16 residues long. Germline V gives CDR1 SGHTA, CDR2 FQGNSA. CDR3 protein: CASSLAPAGVGDEQYF. The CDR3 nucleotides are TGTGCCAGCAGCTTAGCGCCGGCGGGAGTAGGCGACGAGCAGTACTTC. Full variable domain (missing parts from reference TRBV7-2 and TRBJ2-7): GAGVSQSPSNKVTEKGKDVELRCDPISGHTALYWYRQSLGQGLEFLIYFQGNSAPDKSGLPSDRFSAERTGGSVSTLTIQRTQQEDSAVYLCASSLAPAGVGDEQYFGPGTRLTVT.

This clone was seen once. The J gene is TRBJ2-7, the V gene TRBV4-1; D is possibly TRBD2 (5 bases). From germline, CDR1 is MGHRA and CDR2 YSYEKL. V lost 0 bases and J lost 2, with 14 bases in between. This CDR3 is built from 16 residues. CDR3 sequence (DNA): TGCGCCAGCAGCCAAGATTGGGCGGGCTCCACCTACGAGCAGTACTTC. Residues: CASSQDWAGSTYEQYF.

The chain carries TRBV4-3 and TRBJ2-1, with 12 nucleotides matching TRBD2. Germline lookup yields CDR1 LGHNA and CDR2 YSLEER. V was pared by 2 bases and J by 3 bases, with 11 bases of the junction left unmatched. This CDR3 spans 19 amino acids. The CDR3 loop reads CASSQFVSQTSGGYNEQFF. The CDR3 nucleotides read TGCGCCAGCAGCCAATTCGTCTCCCAGACTAGCGGGGGCTACAATGAGCAGTTCTTC.

V usage is TRBV7-9 and J usage is TRBJ1-3, with 7 bases aligning to TRBD1. The CDR3 is 16 amino acids. Germline lookup yields CDR1 SEHNR and CDR2 FQNEAQ (reference sequence). With 1 base clipped from V and 3 bases from J, the junction kept 6 bases outside the gene matches. CDR3 nucleotides: TGTGCCAGCAGCTTAGTGGGACAGATGATTGGAAACACCATATATTTT. This translates into CASSLVGQMIGNTIYF.